Sequencing of this T cell receptor beta chain was carried out in a study of T cell responses to AZD1222 COVID-19 vaccine. Findings and caveats of the study: Unmutated variant regions are reportedly targeted by nearly half of spike-specific TCRs. Repertoire samples came only from after the peak T cell response. After two AZD1222 doses, spike-specific TCR breadth and depth rose versus day 0. Donors were mostly white British, more females; clonal diversity possibly underestimated.

Assay used: immunoSEQ multiplex PCR; TCRdb lists only in-frame clones, some missing. Of roughly 200,000 clones in the sample, around 90% were seen once. Trimming stripped 5 bases from V and 9 bases from J, with 13 bases between. Germline V gene data show CDR1 as SGHTA and CDR2 as FQGNSA. CDR3 length: 13 residues. The sample holds a few counts of this clone. The target antigen is unknown. The clonotype comes from an adult in good health. This chain links TRBV7-2 with TRBJ2-2; D ambiguous. The sequencing used peripheral blood, collected on day 0 of AZD1222 vaccination. The CDR3 loop is CASSLAAGWELFF. The CDR3 DNA sequence: TGTGCCAGCAGCCTCGCGGCAGGCTGGGAGCTGTTTTTT.